Following are 25 T cell receptor beta chains from one sample sequenced in a study of T cells in Graves' hyperthyroidism and ophthalmopathy. Using RNA transcripts as the source, TCR beta CDR3 regions were amplified. The TCR CDR3 was amplified in a first-round RT-PCR using the HTBI primer set. From the multiplex PCR reads, TCRdb called clonotypes with MiXCR, one entry per CDR3 protein. The sample comprises some 600,000 distinct CDR3 sequences, around 13% of which are singletons, and 5.8% rests with the top ten. The material sequenced was blood. All receptors derive from a woman aged 30 to 39 with Graves' hyperthyroidism that later progressed to Graves' ophthalmopathy.

This clonotype was seen ten or more times. DNA of the CDR3: TGTGCCAGCAGCTTAGTGGGGGCCTCTAAGGCCCAGTACTTC. Amino acid sequence: CASSLVGASKAQYF. The chain carries TRBV11-2 and TRBJ2-5; tentatively, D is TRBD1 (6 bases). With 1 base removed from V and 9 bases from J, the gap between germline ends came to 15 bases. The CDR3 length is 14 residues. The V gene's germline CDR1 is SGHAT and CDR2 FQNNGV.

The table lists this clonotype with a few counts. This sequence joins TRBV9 and TRBJ2-7; D is perhaps TRBD2 (6 bases). V was shortened by 3 bases and J by 2 bases, with 9 bases between the two germline ends. The CDR3 is 13 residues long. Looked up from germline, CDR1 is SGDLS and CDR2 is YYNGEE. DNA for the CDR3: TGTGCCAGCAGCGCCGGGACTCCCTACGAGCAGTACTTC. As protein: CASSAGTPYEQYF.

There are a few counts of this clonotype. The rearrangement joins TRBV28 to TRBJ1-5; D call uncertain. Germline CDR1 MDHEN, CDR2 SYDVKM. CDR3 size: 11 residues. Trimming pared 3 bases from V and 5 bases from J, leaving 2 bases between. CDR3 in amino acids: CASSLDQPQHF. In nucleotides, the CDR3 is TGTGCCAGCAGTTTGGATCAGCCCCAGCATTTT.

This clonotype was observed many times. This chain uses TRBV12-3 or TRBV12-4 with TRBJ2-1; 8 bases agree with TRBD2. The CDR3 sequence is 15 residues long. The trim removed 4 bases at V and 4 bases at J, leaving 6 bases unmatched. The CDR3 here is CASSSPSGFYNEQFF. Written as DNA, the CDR3 is TGTGCCAGCAGTTCCCCTAGCGGGTTTTACAATGAGCAGTTCTTC.

This clonotype occurred a few times. The V gene is TRBV19, the J gene TRBJ2-1; 11 bases line up with TRBD2. The CDR3 runs 17 residues. J gave up 7 bases and V 2 bases, and 10 bases lay outside the gene matches. Germline-derived CDR1 and CDR2 are LNHDA and SQIVND (reference sequence). CDR3 region: CASSITRGASGGNEQFF. DNA for the CDR3: TGTGCCAGTAGTATAACCCGGGGGGCTAGCGGGGGGAATGAGCAGTTCTTC. The full variable domain, in which reference TRBV19 and TRBJ2-1 provide the parts outside the CDR3, is DGGITQSPKYLFRKEGQNVTLSCEQNLNHDAMYWYRQDPGQGLRLIYYSQIVNDFQKGDIAEGYSVSREKKESFPLTVTSAQKNPTAFYLCASSITRGASGGNEQFFGPGTRLTVL.

The rearrangement uses TRBV12-3 or TRBV12-4 and TRBJ2-1; 16 bases are shared with TRBD2. With 3 bases clipped from V and 9 bases from J, the junction kept 5 bases outside the gene matches. This CDR3 is built from 16 residues. In DNA form, the CDR3 reads TGTGCCAGCAGTTTGGGACTAGCGGGAGGGCCTTTTGAGCAGTTCTTC. Translation: CASSLGLAGGPFEQFF.

This clonotype was counted many times. This chain uses TRBV2 with TRBJ1-2, with a tentative D call TRBD1 (6 bases). The germline V and J ends were trimmed by 2 bases and 8 bases, with 9 bases remaining between them. The germline CDR1 and CDR2 sequences are SNHLY and FYNNEI. This CDR3 contains 12 residues. CDR3 sequence reads: CASSERGRGYTF. The CDR3 DNA follows: TGTGCCAGCAGTGAAAGGGGGAGAGGCTACACCTTC.

As to this clonotype: Possible read error: a much larger clone is one base away. This chain links TRBV19 with TRBJ2-5; 8 bases agree with TRBD1. The V segment lost 4 bases and the J segment 4 bases; nucleotides outside the gene matches: 8. The germline V gene has CDR1 LNHDA and CDR2 SQIVND (reference sequence). This CDR3 has 15 residues. This CDR3 reads CASSTGQGWRETQYF. In DNA form, the CDR3 reads TGTGCCAGTAGTACTGGACAGGGATGGAGAGAGACCCAGTACTTC.

This clonotype has ten or more counts. CDR3 DNA: TGTGCCAGCAGCACATTCCAGGGACAGAGCTCTGGAAACACCATATATTTT. Encoded protein: CASSTFQGQSSGNTIYF. The chain combines TRBV11-2 with TRBJ1-3; 7 bases are a match to TRBD1. There are 17 residues in the CDR3. The germline gives CDR1 SGHAT, CDR2 FQNNGV. The J segment lost 0 bases and the V segment lost 5 bases, leaving 10 bases of the junction unmatched.

CDR3 nucleotides: TGCGCCAGCAGCCACCCCGGACCCTTCGAGAGCTACGAGCAGTACTTC. Protein sequence: CASSHPGPFESYEQYF. This chain links TRBV4-1 with TRBJ2-7; D is unresolved. The V end was cut by 3 bases, the J end by 3 bases, with 18 bases between. CDR1 and CDR2 (germline): MGHRA, YSYEKL. This CDR3 region has 16 residues.

This clonotype has ten or more counts. The CDR3 nucleotides read TGCAGTGCGGTTGGGACTCGCATGGGAGAGACCCAGTACTTC. It yields the protein CSAVGTRMGETQYF. The chain is built from TRBV20-1 and TRBJ2-5; TRBD2 is a possible D gene (6 bases). The CDR3 length is 14 residues. Trimming stripped 6 bases from V and 4 bases from J, with 18 bases between. Germline values: CDR1 DFQATT, CDR2 SNEGSKA (reference sequence).

The rearrangement links TRBV30 to TRBJ1-2; D gene ambiguous. Germline-derived CDR1 and CDR2 are GTSNPN and SVGIG (reference sequence). V was pared by 4 bases and J by 1 base, with 4 bases between. The CDR3 spans 11 residues. The CDR3 spells CAWNGNYGYTF. Here the CDR3 DNA reads TGTGCCTGGAACGGTAACTATGGCTACACCTTC. The variable domain in full, with the rest retrieved from reference TRBV30 and TRBJ1-2, is SQTIHQWPATLVQPVGSPLSLECTVEGTSNPNLYWYRQAAGRGLQLLFYSVGIGQISSEVPQNLSASRPQDRQFILSSKKLLLSDSGFYLCAWNGNYGYTFGSGTRLTVV.

Ten or more counts support this clonotype. The chain's CDR3 is CASLIQGGGNTEAFF. CDR3 nucleotide sequence: TGTGCCAGCCTAATCCAAGGAGGAGGGAACACTGAAGCTTTCTTT. The chain has TRBV28 and TRBJ1-1; D ambiguous. The CDR3 sequence is 15 residues long. From germline, CDR1 is MDHEN and CDR2 SYDVKM. Trimming pared 8 bases from V and 1 base from J, leaving 17 bases between.

The chain has TRBV4-3 and TRBJ2-2, with 13 nucleotides matching TRBD2. CDR3 length: 18 amino acids. The germline V gene encodes CDR1 LGHNA and CDR2 YSLEER. The J segment lost 3 bases and the V segment lost 3 bases, leaving 7 bases of the junction unmatched. CDR3: CASSQALAGGSDTGELFF. The CDR3 DNA is TGCGCCAGCAGCCAGGCACTAGCGGGAGGGTCGGACACCGGGGAGCTGTTTTTT.

Comment on this clonotype: A much larger clonotype is one base distant, so this may be a read error. The CDR3 sequence: CATSDFGRDAFEELFF. Written as DNA, the CDR3 is TGTGCCACCAGTGATTTCGGGAGGGACGCTTTTGAGGAGCTGTTTTTT. This rearrangement joins TRBV24-1 to TRBJ2-2; 8 nucleotides align to TRBD2. The CDR3 has 16 residues. Germline V gene lookup returns CDR1 KGHDR and CDR2 SFDVKD. V lost 1 base and J lost 10; bases outside the gene matches: 10.

This clonotype was seen only a few times. J is TRBJ2-7 and V is TRBV4-1; 9 positions agree with TRBD1. CDR3 length: 15 amino acids. The germline gives CDR1 MGHRA, CDR2 YSYEKL. Trimming took 3 bases from V and 0 from J; bases not matched to a gene: 3. CDR3 in amino acids: CASSHPTGGSYEQYF. As DNA, the CDR3 is TGCGCCAGCAGCCACCCGACAGGGGGCTCCTACGAGCAGTACTTC.

This clonotype appeared many times. The rearrangement links TRBV19 to TRBJ1-5, with D possibly matching TRBD1 (5 bases). V was clipped by 2 bases and J by 3 bases, with 8 bases between them. Germline CDR1 LNHDA, CDR2 SQIVND (reference sequence). CDR3 length: 14 amino acids. Here the CDR3 reads CASSIPGNNQPQHF. In DNA, the CDR3 is TGTGCCAGTAGTATACCAGGGAACAATCAGCCCCAGCATTTT.

The sample holds many counts of this clonotype. The rearrangement uses TRBV20-1 and TRBJ2-7; D gene uncertain. The CDR3 extends over 14 amino acids. Germline V gene data show CDR1 as DFQATT and CDR2 as SNEGSKA (reference sequence). V was pared by 0 bases and J by 3 bases, with 12 bases between. The CDR3 DNA reads TGCAGTGCTAGAGATCAGCGCGCAAACTACGAGCAGTACTTC. Protein: CSARDQRANYEQYF.

This clonotype was observed many times. The chain carries TRBV24-1 and TRBJ2-1, with 8 positions matching TRBD1. From germline, CDR1 is KGHDR and CDR2 SFDVKD. V was pared by 3 bases and J by 2 bases, with 8 bases of the junction left unmatched. The CDR3 runs to 17 residues. CDR3 protein: CATSDPSDREAYNEQFF. The CDR3 region has the DNA TGTGCCACCAGTGATCCATCGGACAGGGAGGCCTACAATGAGCAGTTCTTC.

Worth noting for this clonotype: Compared with germline, one end of the junction differs, possibly owing to a read error. V usage is TRBV10-3 and J usage is TRBJ2-7; 7 positions match TRBD1. The CDR3 contains 14 residues. CDR1 is ENHRY, CDR2 SYGVKD, per germline. The CDR3 loop reads CAISKGQAAYGQYF. The CDR3 DNA reads as TGTGCCATCAGTAAAGGACAGGCTGCCTACGGGCAGTACTTC.

Ten or more counts support this clonotype. DNA of the CDR3: TGTGCCAGCAGTATACGGCCAGTACAGGGTAACACTGAAGCTTTCTTT. Residues: CASSIRPVQGNTEAFF. This chain connects TRBV27 to TRBJ1-1; weak D call: TRBD1 (6 bases). CDR3 length equals 16 residues. Germline V lookup: CDR1 MNHEY, CDR2 SMNVEV (reference sequence). Deletions cut 5 bases from V and 2 bases from J, with 18 bases between.

This clonotype has ten or more counts. The V gene is TRBV3-1, the J gene TRBJ2-3; D might be TRBD1 or TRBD2, each matching 5 bases. Germline values: CDR1 LGHDT, CDR2 YNNKEL (reference sequence). V was cut by 3 bases and J by 4 bases, with 14 bases left in between. The length of the CDR3 is 15 residues. The CDR3 bases are TGTGCCAGCAGCCATAGGGGAGATGGCGCAGATACGCAGTATTTT. Residues: CASSHRGDGADTQYF.

This clonotype has a count of ten or more. The J gene is TRBJ1-1, the V gene TRBV11-3; D is ambiguous. This CDR3 spans 16 amino acids. From germline, CDR1 is SGHNT and CDR2 YENEEA. V was shortened by 2 bases and J by 1 base, with 14 bases between the two germline ends. This chain's CDR3 is CASSLNSWTGNTEAFF. The CDR3 region has the DNA TGTGCCAGCAGCTTAAACTCCTGGACGGGGAACACTGAAGCTTTCTTT.

The chain is built from TRBV19 and TRBJ2-2; TRBD1 aligns across 9 bases. The germline gives CDR1 LNHDA, CDR2 SQIVND (reference sequence). CDR3 length: 14 amino acids. V lost 5 bases to trimming and J lost 5 bases; unmatched junction nucleotides: 3. DNA of the CDR3: TGTGCCAGTAGTGAAGACAGGGGGACCGGGGAGCTGTTTTTT. Protein: CASSEDRGTGELFF.

This clonotype occurred many times. The genes are TRBV7-3 and TRBJ2-1; D might be TRBD1 or TRBD2, each matching 5 bases. V was clipped by 3 bases and J by 6 bases, with 9 bases between them. Germline V gives CDR1 SGHTA, CDR2 FQGTGA. CDR3 length: 13 amino acids. The CDR3 here is CASSFGTTNEQFF. In DNA form, the CDR3 reads TGTGCCAGCAGCTTTGGGACCACCAATGAGCAGTTCTTC.